Listed here are 11 T cell receptor beta chains from one sample, sequenced in a study of cytomegalovirus exposure and HLA in healthy donors. Primers included in the PCR were 60 Vbeta and 13 Jbeta primers. Generated by immunoSEQ multiplex PCR, the TCRdb table keeps only in-frame clones and is missing some. The data show 150,000 to 200,000 clones, almost 80% seen once. Sequences were obtained from PBMCs. The receptors originated from a woman aged 45-60 years in good health and CMV-seropositive.

The genes are TRBV19 and TRBJ1-5, with D hard to call. V was shortened by 6 bases and J by 2 bases, with 8 bases between the two germline ends. The CDR3 extends over 13 amino acids. Germline assignment: CDR1 LNHDA and CDR2 SQIVND (reference sequence). This CDR3 is CASRARGNQPQHF. CDR3 DNA: TGTGCCAGTAGGGCGCGGGGCAATCAGCCCCAGCATTTT.

The chain employs TRBV30 and TRBJ1-6; 7 nucleotides line up with TRBD1. Germline V CDR1 and CDR2: GTSNPN, SVGIG (reference sequence). V shed 0 bases, J shed 11 bases, and the junction held 4 bases outside the gene matches. The CDR3 consists of 13 residues. The CDR3 here is CAWSVGQETPLHF. The DNA for the CDR3 is TGTGCCTGGAGTGTCGGACAGGAAACACCCCTCCACTTT.

The genes are TRBV18 and TRBJ1-2; 8 positions match TRBD1. In germline, CDR1 is KGHSH, CDR2 LQKENI. CDR3 length equals 16 residues. V dropped 1 base and J dropped 1; count of bases not matched to a gene: 5. CDR3 DNA: TGTGCCAGCTCACCACAAAGACAGGGGAATAACTATGGCTACACCTTC. Protein product: CASSPQRQGNNYGYTF. The full variable domain, rest sourced from reference TRBV18 and TRBJ1-2, is NAGVMQNPRHLVRRRGQEARLRCSPMKGHSHVYWYRQLPEEGLKFMVYLQKENIIDESGMPKERFSAEFPKEGPSILRIQQVVRGDSAAYFCASSPQRQGNNYGYTFGSGTRLTVV.

This clone was observed a handful of times. The rearrangement links TRBV5-1 to TRBJ1-1; D gene ambiguous. V was cut by 4 bases and J by 4 bases, with 14 bases left in between. The CDR3 runs 14 residues. CDR1 and CDR2 (germline): SGHRS, YFSETQ. CDR3 sequence reads: CASSADMAGTEAFF. CDR3 coding DNA: TGCGCCAGCAGCGCCGATATGGCTGGCACTGAAGCTTTCTTT.

This clone was recorded once. The rearrangement uses TRBV5-1 and TRBJ1-1; 8 bases map to TRBD1. Trimming took 5 bases from V and 4 from J; bases not matched to a gene: 10. CDR3 length: 15 amino acids. In germline, CDR1 is SGHRS, CDR2 YFSETQ. CDR3 nucleotides: TGCGCCAGCAGTCCAGGGGGCGGAGTGGGCACTGAAGCTTTCTTT. This codes for CASSPGGGVGTEAFF.

This clone occurred once. The chain is built from TRBV2 and TRBJ1-4; the D gene is possibly TRBD1 (6 bases). The CDR3 covers 16 residues. V lost 5 bases to trimming and J lost 2 bases, with 15 bases between them. Germline V gene lookup returns CDR1 SNHLY and CDR2 FYNNEI. Here the CDR3 reads CASSPQGIGTNEKLFF. CDR3 sequence (DNA): TGTGCCAGCAGTCCTCAGGGGATCGGTACTAATGAAAAACTGTTTTTT.

V is TRBV5-1 and J is TRBJ2-1; no clear D gene. CDR1 and CDR2 from the germline V gene are SGHRS and YFSETQ. Trimming shortened V by 0 bases and J by 9 bases, and 7 bases separated the two germline ends. The CDR3 loop spans 12 amino acids. The CDR3 spells CASSLDSIEQFF. CDR3 DNA sequence: TGCGCCAGCAGCTTGGACTCCATTGAGCAGTTCTTC.

The chain combines TRBV6-5 with TRBJ2-5; TRBD1 might be the D (6 bases). The CDR3 runs 13 residues. The V end was cut by 4 bases, the J end by 3 bases, with 9 bases between. Germline assignment: CDR1 MNHEY and CDR2 SVGAGI. The CDR3 sequence is CASSSPGEETQYF. CDR3 coding DNA: TGTGCCAGCAGTTCCCCAGGGGAAGAGACCCAGTACTTC.

This clone was found a few times. The genes are TRBV4-2 and TRBJ2-3, with TRBD2 identical over 10 bases. The J segment lost 2 bases and the V segment lost 4 bases, leaving 9 bases of the junction unmatched. The CDR3 is made up of 17 amino acids. Germline CDR1 and CDR2: LGHNA and YNFKEQ. This CDR3 is CASSPSGLADSTDTQYF. Written as DNA, the CDR3 is TGTGCCAGCAGCCCCTCCGGACTAGCGGACTCCACAGATACGCAGTATTTT.

J is TRBJ1-2 and V is TRBV20-1; weak D call: TRBD1 (6 bases). This CDR3 has 11 amino acids. Trimming left V 3 bases short and J 10 bases short, with 12 bases between. CDR1 and CDR2 (germline): DFQATT, SNEGSKA (reference sequence). The CDR3 protein is CSARITGFYTF. The CDR3 DNA is TGCAGTGCTAGGATAACAGGGTTCTACACCTTC.

This sequence joins TRBV18 and TRBJ1-2, with 7 bases matching TRBD1. Germline lookup yields CDR1 KGHSH and CDR2 LQKENI. With 6 bases clipped from V and 4 bases from J, the junction kept 11 bases outside the gene matches. This CDR3 has 15 amino acids. The CDR3 sequence is CASSPTADRSYGYTF. The CDR3 DNA sequence: TGTGCCAGCTCTCCTACCGCGGACAGGAGCTATGGCTACACCTTC.